Following are 2 T cell receptor beta chains from one sample sequenced in a study of regulatory T cells in long-lasting Graves disease. Time point described: newly diagnosed GD, antithyroid drugs for less than 3 months. Extracted PBMC RNA gave rise to the TCR library. With iRepertoire HTBI primers and Arm-PCR of CDR3 regions, TCR beta libraries were built. TCRdb passed the multiplex PCR reads through MiXCR, listing each CDR3 protein once. The sample has roughly 560,000 distinct CDR3 sequences, about 16% seen once. This sample was also put to use in a study of T cells in Graves' hyperthyroidism and ophthalmopathy.

Here the sequenced sample was peripheral blood mononuclear cells (PBMCs), taken at new diagnosis, from a patient treated with antithyroid drugs. These receptors were obtained from a woman aged 35-65 years with Graves disease.

This clonotype occurred a few times. The chain recombines TRBV20-1 with TRBJ1-2; D is perhaps TRBD1 (6 bases). CDR1 and CDR2 from the germline V gene are DFQATT and SNEGSKA (reference sequence). The CDR3 extends over 15 amino acids. V lost 3 bases, J lost 0 bases, and 14 bases lay in between. CDR3 amino acids: CSARLQGLPNYGYTF. The CDR3 nucleotides are TGCAGTGCTAGGCTTCAGGGGTTACCTAACTATGGCTACACCTTC.

V and J are TRBV18 and TRBJ2-7; D possibly matches TRBD1 or TRBD2 (6 bases each). There are 15 residues in the CDR3. Trimming shortened V by 3 bases and J by 7 bases, and 19 bases separated the two germline ends. Germline V lookup: CDR1 KGHSH, CDR2 LQKENI. This chain's CDR3 is CASSPPLEGGREQYF. The CDR3 DNA reads as TGTGCCAGCTCACCCCCCTTGGAGGGGGGAAGGGAGCAGTACTTC.